The next 26 T cell receptor beta chains were all read from a single sample in a study of cytomegalovirus exposure and HLA in healthy donors. The study ran its PCR with 60 Vbeta and 13 Jbeta primers. Assay: immunoSEQ multiplex PCR; the TCRdb copy retains only in-frame clones and omits some. The sample consists of roughly 130,000 clones, 50% to 80% of them appearing once. The sequenced sample consisted of PBMCs. These receptor sequences come from a woman in her 40s in good health and CMV-seropositive.

The CDR3 DNA reads TGTGCCAGCTCACCACTAGCGGGAGTAAACACCGGGGAGCTGTTTTTT. This codes for CASSPLAGVNTGELFF. This rearrangement joins TRBV18 to TRBJ2-2; TRBD2 matches 9 bases. The CDR3 loop spans 16 amino acids. Germline CDR1 KGHSH, CDR2 LQKENI. V gave up 1 base and J gave up 2 bases; unmatched junction bases: 2.

The genes are TRBV5-1 and TRBJ2-3; 7 positions agree with TRBD2. Per germline, CDR1 SGHRS and CDR2 YFSETQ. With V trimmed by 0 bases and J by 6 bases, 10 bases remained unmatched. The CDR3 length is 16 residues. The CDR3 region is CASSLVGPGAGDTQYF. As DNA, the CDR3 is TGCGCCAGCAGCTTGGTTGGACCGGGAGCGGGGGATACGCAGTATTTT.

The chain has TRBV19 and TRBJ1-2; no clear D gene. V was trimmed by 6 bases and J by 0 bases, leaving 11 bases between them. This CDR3 region has 14 residues. Per the germline V gene, CDR1 is LNHDA and CDR2 is SQIVND (reference sequence). The CDR3 DNA sequence: TGTGCCAGTAGCCCCGACGGGACTAACTATGGCTACACCTTC. It translates to CASSPDGTNYGYTF.

This chain joins TRBV28 and TRBJ2-2, with D maybe TRBD2 (6 bases). V dropped 6 bases and J dropped 7 bases, with 21 bases sitting between them. Germline lookup yields CDR1 MDHEN and CDR2 SYDVKM. The CDR3 spans 16 residues. CDR3 nucleotides: TGTGCCAGCAGCATTTTCGGGGCAAGGGGAGGCGGGGAGCTGTTTTTT. Amino acids: CASSIFGARGGGELFF. The full variable domain, completed using reference TRBV28 and TRBJ2-2, is DVKVTQSSRYLVKRTGEKVFLECVQDMDHENMFWYRQDPGLGLRLIYFSYDVKMKEKGDIPEGYSVSREKKERFSLILESASTNQTSMYLCASSIFGARGGGELFFGEGSRLTVL.

This clone has just a few counts. The genes are TRBV5-1 and TRBJ1-6, with 8 bases matching TRBD1. V shed 0 bases and J 7 bases; nucleotides not matched to a gene: 3. CDR1 is SGHRS, CDR2 YFSETQ, per germline. The CDR3 runs to 15 residues. The CDR3 region has the DNA TGCGCCAGCAGCTTGGGACGGACAGGGAATTCACCCCTCCACTTT. Its protein product is CASSLGRTGNSPLHF.

The V gene is TRBV5-4, the J gene TRBJ2-7, with a tentative D call TRBD1 (5 bases). With 4 bases removed from V and 3 bases from J, the gap between germline ends came to 8 bases. CDR3 length: 12 residues. CDR1 and CDR2 from the germline V gene are SGHNT and YYREEE (reference sequence). CDR3: CASSIDSYEQYF. CDR3 DNA sequence: TGTGCCAGCAGCATAGACAGCTACGAGCAGTACTTC.

The chain joins TRBV7-2 to TRBJ2-7; tentative D call: TRBD1 (6 bases). Trimming cost V 0 bases and J 4 bases, with 13 bases left between them. This CDR3 comprises 15 residues. Germline-derived CDR1 and CDR2 are SGHTA and FQGNSA. DNA for the CDR3: TGTGCCAGCAGCTTAGCCGGGGCTAGGGGGTACGAGCAGTACTTC. Translation gives CASSLAGARGYEQYF.

There are a few counts of this clone. This chain links TRBV10-1 with TRBJ2-3; possible D gene TRBD2, 6 bases. The CDR3 runs 14 residues. CDR1 WNHNN and CDR2 SYGVQD come from the germline V gene (reference sequence). V was clipped by 0 bases and J by 6 bases, with 10 bases between them. The CDR3 loop reads CASSESAGGDTQYF. The CDR3 region has the DNA TGCGCCAGCAGTGAGTCCGCTGGGGGGGATACGCAGTATTTT.

V is TRBV2 and J is TRBJ2-3, with TRBD1 matching over 7 bases. The J segment lost 13 bases and the V segment lost 1 base, leaving 14 bases of the junction unmatched. The CDR3 totals 15 residues. Germline V gene data show CDR1 as SNHLY and CDR2 as FYNNEI. CDR3 bases: TGTGCCAGCAGTGAAGTTTCTTGGTCGGGACAGAAAAAGTATTTT. It yields the protein CASSEVSWSGQKKYF.

The chain employs TRBV5-6 and TRBJ2-7; 11 nucleotides align to TRBD1. Germline CDR1 reads SGHDT; CDR2 reads YYEEEE. With V trimmed by 0 bases and J by 4 bases, 0 bases remained unmatched. The CDR3 length is 14 residues. Written as DNA, the CDR3 is TGTGCCAGCAGCTTGGGGGACAGGGGGTACGAGCAGTACTTC. Translation gives CASSLGDRGYEQYF.

The chain uses TRBV30 and TRBJ1-5, with D possibly matching TRBD1 (5 bases). CDR1 and CDR2 from the germline V gene are GTSNPN and SVGIG (reference sequence). V lost 5 bases, J lost 0 bases, and 20 bases lay in between. The CDR3 covers 17 residues. The CDR3 DNA reads TGTGCCTGGTCGGATACAGGATTTTCTGATAGCAATCAGCCCCAGCATTTT. Translating it yields CAWSDTGFSDSNQPQHF.

This chain joins TRBV10-3 and TRBJ1-4, with 8 bases matching TRBD1. The junction had 3 bases not matched to a gene; V was cut back by 3 bases and J by 6 bases. The germline gives CDR1 ENHRY, CDR2 SYGVKD. This CDR3 comprises 14 residues. The CDR3 DNA is TGTGCCATCAGTGACAGGGGGCTTGATGAAAAACTGTTTTTT. It yields the protein CAISDRGLDEKLFF.

V gene TRBV5-4 combines with J gene TRBJ1-1; D uncertain. Trimming left V 1 base short and J 6 bases short, with 13 bases between. Germline V gene lookup returns CDR1 SGHNT and CDR2 YYREEE (reference sequence). The CDR3 is 14 residues long. CDR3 residues: CASSLSRAGPEAFF. In nucleotides, the CDR3 is TGTGCCAGCAGCTTGTCCCGGGCGGGCCCTGAAGCTTTCTTT.

V usage is TRBV6-5 and J usage is TRBJ2-2; weak D call: TRBD1 (6 bases). The CDR3 sequence is 14 residues long. The germline gives CDR1 MNHEY, CDR2 SVGAGI. Between the trimmed V and J ends, which lost 4 bases and 5 bases, there was a span of 11 bases. The CDR3 loop reads CASSFQGQTGELFF. In DNA form, the CDR3 reads TGTGCCAGCAGTTTCCAGGGGCAAACCGGGGAGCTGTTTTTT.

The chain combines TRBV7-9 with TRBJ2-7; D is possibly TRBD1 (6 bases). V dropped 2 bases and J dropped 2 bases, with 13 bases sitting between them. Germline CDR1 is SEHNR and CDR2 is FQNEAQ (reference sequence). This CDR3 is built from 15 residues. The CDR3 reads CASSLWADRTYEQYF. CDR3 coding DNA: TGTGCCAGCAGCTTATGGGCCGACAGGACCTACGAGCAGTACTTC.

The chain couples TRBV4-2 to TRBJ2-5; 13 positions agree with TRBD2. CDR3 size: 17 residues. V lost 4 bases, J lost 2 bases, and 7 bases stayed unmatched. Germline V gene lookup returns CDR1 LGHNA and CDR2 YNFKEQ. This CDR3 is CASSRRTSGGLQETQYF. The CDR3 nucleotides read TGTGCCAGCAGCCGCAGGACTAGCGGGGGTCTACAAGAGACCCAGTACTTC.

V is TRBV5-1 and J is TRBJ2-5, with D possibly matching TRBD1 (6 bases). This CDR3 has 13 amino acids. Germline loops: CDR1 SGHRS, CDR2 YFSETQ. Deletions cut 0 bases from V and 5 bases from J, with 8 bases between. CDR3 DNA sequence: TGCGCCAGCAGCTTGGTCCAGGGGGAGACCCAGTACTTC. Its translation: CASSLVQGETQYF.

This CDR3 is CASSNRDRDSTYEQYF. DNA of the CDR3: TGTGCCAGCAGCAATAGAGACCGGGACTCTACCTACGAGCAGTACTTC. This chain connects TRBV5-6 to TRBJ2-5; perhaps TRBD2 as D (6 bases). Judging by the DNA end, TRBJ2-7 fits better; the J call may be wrong. Germline loops: CDR1 SGHDT, CDR2 YYEEEE. This CDR3 is built from 16 residues.

This sequence joins TRBV7-3 and TRBJ2-3, with TRBD1 matching 9 bases. Germline values: CDR1 SGHTA, CDR2 FQGTGA. V shed 2 bases, J shed 4 bases, and the junction held 7 bases outside the gene matches. The CDR3 covers 16 residues. In DNA form, the CDR3 reads TGTGCCAGCAGCTTAGGCGGGACAGGGTGGGCAGATACGCAGTATTTT. Its translation: CASSLGGTGWADTQYF. Full variable domain (remainder filled in from reference TRBV7-3 and TRBJ2-3): GAGVSQTPSNKVTEKGKYVELRCDPISGHTALYWYRQSLGQGPEFLIYFQGTGAADDSGLPNDRFFAVRPEGSVSTLKIQRTERGDSAVYLCASSLGGTGWADTQYFGPGTRLTVL.

The rearrangement links TRBV5-4 to TRBJ2-7; 11 nucleotides agree with TRBD2. Germline V gives CDR1 SGHNT, CDR2 YYREEE (reference sequence). V gave up 4 bases and J gave up 5 bases; unmatched junction bases: 8. The length of the CDR3 is 15 residues. CDR3 in DNA: TGTGCCAGCAGCCCGTTAGCGGGGGGGAGCCACGAGCAGTACTTC. It translates to CASSPLAGGSHEQYF.

This chain joins TRBV27 and TRBJ1-6; possible D gene TRBD1, 6 bases. The CDR3 totals 16 residues. The V gene's germline CDR1 is MNHEY and CDR2 SMNVEV (reference sequence). The V end was cut by 5 bases, the J end by 2 bases, with 13 bases between. The CDR3 here is CASSINRVAYNSPLHF. Written as DNA, the CDR3 is TGTGCCAGCAGTATCAACAGGGTTGCCTATAATTCACCCCTCCACTTT.

V usage is TRBV11-3 and J usage is TRBJ2-1; maybe TRBD1 (6 bases). CDR3 length: 15 amino acids. Trimming stripped 2 bases from V and 5 bases from J, with 13 bases between. From germline, CDR1 is SGHNT and CDR2 YENEEA. The CDR3 sequence is CASSLFQGTDNEQFF. Here the CDR3 DNA reads TGTGCCAGCAGCTTATTTCAGGGGACCGACAATGAGCAGTTCTTC.

There are a few counts of this clone. The chain is built from TRBV6-1 and TRBJ1-3; D is unresolved. Germline V gene lookup returns CDR1 MNHNS and CDR2 SASEGT. Trimming stripped 0 bases from V and 4 bases from J, with 13 bases between. The CDR3 is 16 amino acids. This CDR3 reads CASSEAMASPGNTIYF. DNA of the CDR3: TGTGCCAGCAGTGAAGCAATGGCTTCCCCCGGAAACACCATATATTTT.

The table lists this clone with a few counts. This chain joins TRBV2 and TRBJ2-3, with 14 bases aligning to TRBD2. V lost 6 bases to trimming and J lost 2 bases; unmatched junction nucleotides: 7. The germline V gene has CDR1 SNHLY and CDR2 FYNNEI. The CDR3 has 17 amino acids. CDR3 region: CASRDRLAGGFTDTQYF. CDR3 nucleotides: TGTGCCAGCAGGGACCGACTAGCGGGAGGGTTCACAGATACGCAGTATTTT.

The chain carries TRBV12-5 and TRBJ2-3, with D possibly being TRBD2 (5 bases). CDR3 size: 16 residues. V was trimmed by 0 bases and J by 1 base, leaving 11 bases between them. Germline lookup yields CDR1 LGHNT and CDR2 FRNRAP. The CDR3 here is CASGLVLGGGTDTQYF. The CDR3 coding sequence is TGTGCTAGTGGTTTGGTACTAGGAGGCGGCACAGATACGCAGTATTTT.

This clone has only a few counts. The chain carries TRBV15 and TRBJ1-1, with D perhaps TRBD1 (6 bases). There are 15 residues in the CDR3. Trimming removed 0 bases from V and 10 bases from J, with 18 bases in between. Germline assignment: CDR1 LNHNV and CDR2 YYDKDF (reference sequence). CDR3 sequence: CATSREGERGIGAFF. CDR3 coding DNA: TGTGCCACCAGCAGAGAAGGAGAGAGGGGGATCGGAGCTTTCTTT.